Described below is a single T cell receptor (beta chain) sequence and its context. This entry belongs to a study of blood T cell repertoires in COVID-19. Whole-study context: Italy, Spain and the United States were the sources of the convalescent and acute COVID-19 samples. PBMCs, B-cell-depleted T cells, or T cells were the source of the cDNA or gDNA that made up the material.

How the authors handled the data: Amplification with reference gene primers provided the estimates of nucleated cell counts. Here immunoSEQ multiplex PCR was the method, and the copy in TCRdb shows in-frame clones only, minus some. V and J calls and clone size are copied from that table; D and trimming were computed from the DNA. The table records around 300,000 clones, 90% of them present only once. The study assigned cohorts using participant-reported clinical history. This CDR3 spans 15 amino acids. Trimming pared 3 bases from V and 0 bases from J, leaving 6 bases between. CDR1 is MNHNS, CDR2 SASEGT, per germline.

The rearrangement joins TRBV6-1 to TRBJ2-6; D unclear. Material for sequencing was PBMCs or T cells enriched from blood (not recorded which). This receptor was obtained from a woman younger than 35 with acute COVID-19. The CDR3 protein is CASSEYSSGANVLTF. The CDR3 DNA is TGTGCCAGCAGTGAGTACTCCTCTGGGGCCAACGTCCTGACTTTC.